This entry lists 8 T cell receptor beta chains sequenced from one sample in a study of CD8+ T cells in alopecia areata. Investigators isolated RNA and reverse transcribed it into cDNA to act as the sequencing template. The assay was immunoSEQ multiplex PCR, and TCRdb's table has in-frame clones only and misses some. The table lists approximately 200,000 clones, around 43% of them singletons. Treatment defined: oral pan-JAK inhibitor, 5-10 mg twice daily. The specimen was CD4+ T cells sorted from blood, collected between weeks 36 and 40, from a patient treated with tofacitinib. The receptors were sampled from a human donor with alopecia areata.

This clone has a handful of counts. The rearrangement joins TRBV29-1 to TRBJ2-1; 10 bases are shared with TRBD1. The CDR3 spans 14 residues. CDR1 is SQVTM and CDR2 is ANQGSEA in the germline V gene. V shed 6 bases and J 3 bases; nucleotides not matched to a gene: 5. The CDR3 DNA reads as TGCAGCGTCACGGACAGGGGGGTCTACAATGAGCAGTTCTTC. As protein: CSVTDRGVYNEQFF.

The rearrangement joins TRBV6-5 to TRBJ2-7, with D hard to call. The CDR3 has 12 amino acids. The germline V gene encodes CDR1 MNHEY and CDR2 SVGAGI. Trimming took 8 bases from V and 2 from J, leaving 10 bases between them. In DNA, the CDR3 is TGTGCCAGCCGGACGGATACCTACGAGCAGTACTTC. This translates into CASRTDTYEQYF.

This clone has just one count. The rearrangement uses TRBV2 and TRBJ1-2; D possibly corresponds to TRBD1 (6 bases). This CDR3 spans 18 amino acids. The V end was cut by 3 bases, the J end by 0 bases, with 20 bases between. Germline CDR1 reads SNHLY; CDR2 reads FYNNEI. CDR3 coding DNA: TGTGCCAGCAGTGAGACTCAGGGGCCCTACACCTCTAACTATGGCTACACCTTC. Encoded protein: CASSETQGPYTSNYGYTF.

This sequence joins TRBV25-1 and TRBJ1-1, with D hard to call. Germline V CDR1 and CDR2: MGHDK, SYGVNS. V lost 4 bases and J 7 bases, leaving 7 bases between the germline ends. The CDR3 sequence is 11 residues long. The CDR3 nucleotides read TGTGCCAGCAGTGGCGGGGTTGAAGCTTTCTTT. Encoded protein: CASSGGVEAFF.

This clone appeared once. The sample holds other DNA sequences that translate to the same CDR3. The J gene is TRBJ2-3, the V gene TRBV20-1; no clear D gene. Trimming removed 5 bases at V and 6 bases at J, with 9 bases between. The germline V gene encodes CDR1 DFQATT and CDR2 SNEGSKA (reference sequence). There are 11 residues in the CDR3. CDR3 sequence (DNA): TGCAGTGCTCCCGTAGGGGATACGCAGTATTTT. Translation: CSAPVGDTQYF.

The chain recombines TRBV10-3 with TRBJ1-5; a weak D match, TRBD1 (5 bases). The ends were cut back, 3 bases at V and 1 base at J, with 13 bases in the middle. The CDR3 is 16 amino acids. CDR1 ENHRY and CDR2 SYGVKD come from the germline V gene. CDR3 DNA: TGTGCCATCAGTGAATCTAACGGGGGAAGCAATCAGCCCCAGCATTTT. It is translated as CAISESNGGSNQPQHF.

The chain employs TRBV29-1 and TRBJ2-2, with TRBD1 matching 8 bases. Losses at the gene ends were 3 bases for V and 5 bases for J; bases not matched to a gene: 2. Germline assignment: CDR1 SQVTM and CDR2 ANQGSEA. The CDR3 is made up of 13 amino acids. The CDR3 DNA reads TGCAGCGTTGACACAGGGGGAACCGGGGAGCTGTTTTTT. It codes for CSVDTGGTGELFF.

The DNA of the CDR3 is TGTGCCAGCAGCCCGGGGCGCTACGAGCAGTACTTC. Protein sequence: CASSPGRYEQYF. V usage is TRBV27 and J usage is TRBJ2-7, with D perhaps assigned TRBD1 or TRBD2 (5 bases each). CDR3 length equals 12 residues. Trimming shortened V by 6 bases and J by 3 bases, and 9 bases separated the two germline ends. Germline CDR1 MNHEY, CDR2 SMNVEV (reference sequence).